One T cell receptor beta chain is described in this entry. The data were obtained in a study of CD4+ T cells in melanoma. Assay: immunoSEQ multiplex PCR; the TCRdb copy retains only in-frame clones and omits some. Of about 120,000 clones listed, approximately 92% are singletons. The V and J ends lost 1 base and 0 bases, in that order; junction bases with no gene match: 1. Germline loops: CDR1 SGHTA, CDR2 FQGNSA. This CDR3 has 15 residues. The rearrangement joins TRBV7-2 to TRBJ2-7; 9 nucleotides agree with TRBD2. Sequencing was carried out using peripheral blood. The clonotype originates from a human donor with melanoma. As DNA, the CDR3 is TGTGCCAGCAGCTTAGTAGCGGGGGCCTCCTACGAGCAGTACTTC. This translates into CASSLVAGASYEQYF. Using reference TRBV7-2 and TRBJ2-7 for the parts outside the CDR3, the full variable domain is GAGVSQSPSNKVTEKGKDVELRCDPISGHTALYWYRQSLGQGLEFLIYFQGNSAPDKSGLPSDRFSAERTGGSVSTLTIQRTQQEDSAVYLCASSLVAGASYEQYFGPGTRLTVT.